The clone carrying this T cell receptor beta chain was counted many times. The antigen remains undetermined. Arm-PCR of CDR3 regions and iRepertoire HTBI primers were used to build TCR beta libraries. TCRdb recomputed calls from the multiplex PCR reads with MiXCR, one row per CDR3 protein. This table has a few hundred thousand distinct CDR3 sequences, around 21% appearing once. This entry comes from a study of regulatory T cells in long-lasting Graves disease. The CDR3 extends over 15 amino acids. Germline CDR1 SNHLY, CDR2 FYNNEI. Deletions cut 10 bases from V and 2 bases from J, with 18 bases between. The time point was: persistent/refractory GD, antithyroid drugs over 5 years with positive TRAb. PBMC RNA served as the TCR library source. Staff took roughly 8.8 milliliters of peripheral blood and put it into EDTA tubes. Notes on the study in general: Persistent Graves' patients showed less TCR diversity than newly diagnosed patients showed. Persistent disease preferred TRBV28, TRBJ1-2 and TRBJ2-5; new disease, TRBV20-1 and TRBJ2-1.

The chain employs TRBV2 and TRBJ1-5, with D possibly being TRBD1 (5 bases). The clonotype comes from a female donor with Graves disease. Material: peripheral blood mononuclear cells (PBMCs), obtained when the disease was refractory, from a patient treated with antithyroid drugs. This CDR3 is CATQAGGERNQPQHF. CDR3 DNA sequence: TGTGCCACCCAGGCCGGGGGAGAACGCAATCAGCCCCAGCATTTT.